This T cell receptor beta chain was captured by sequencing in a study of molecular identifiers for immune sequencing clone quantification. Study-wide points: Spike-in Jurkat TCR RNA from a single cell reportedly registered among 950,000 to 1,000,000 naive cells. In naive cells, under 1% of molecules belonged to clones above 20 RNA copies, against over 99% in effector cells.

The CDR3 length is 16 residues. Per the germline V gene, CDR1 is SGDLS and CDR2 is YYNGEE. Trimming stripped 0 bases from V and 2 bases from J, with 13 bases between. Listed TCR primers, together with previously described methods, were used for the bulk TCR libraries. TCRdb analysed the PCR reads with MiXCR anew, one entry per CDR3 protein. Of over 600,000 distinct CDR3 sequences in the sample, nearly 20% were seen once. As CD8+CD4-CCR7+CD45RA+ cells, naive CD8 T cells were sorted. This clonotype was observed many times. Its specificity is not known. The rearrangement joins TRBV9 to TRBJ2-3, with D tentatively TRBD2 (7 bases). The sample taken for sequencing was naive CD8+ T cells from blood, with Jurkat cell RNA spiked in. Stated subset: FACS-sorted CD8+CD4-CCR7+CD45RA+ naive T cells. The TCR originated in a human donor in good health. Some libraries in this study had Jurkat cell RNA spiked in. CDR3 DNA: TGTGCCAGCAGCGTAGTAGGGGGGGCCAACACAGATACGCAGTATTTT. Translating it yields CASSVVGGANTDTQYF.